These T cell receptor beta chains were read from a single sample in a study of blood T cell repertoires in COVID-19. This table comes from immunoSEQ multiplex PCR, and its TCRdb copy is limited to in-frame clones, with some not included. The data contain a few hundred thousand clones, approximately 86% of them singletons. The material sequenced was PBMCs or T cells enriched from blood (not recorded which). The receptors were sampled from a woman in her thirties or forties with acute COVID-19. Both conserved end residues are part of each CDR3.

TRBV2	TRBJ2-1	CASMARPNNEQFF
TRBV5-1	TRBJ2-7	CASSSGTANSYEQYF
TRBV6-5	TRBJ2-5	CASSYARTSGGETQYF
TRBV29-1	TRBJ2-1	CSVKGGLAGPNEQFF
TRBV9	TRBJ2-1	CASSAQTSAYYNEQFF
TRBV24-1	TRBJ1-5	CATSDPGTPNQPQHF
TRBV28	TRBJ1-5	CASSPSPGQGGNQPQHF
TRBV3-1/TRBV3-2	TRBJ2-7	CASSLRDRTYEQYF
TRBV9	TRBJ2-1	CASSVAGTGVNEQFF
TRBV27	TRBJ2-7	CASRGLAGPYEQYF
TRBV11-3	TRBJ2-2	CASGGKATGELFF
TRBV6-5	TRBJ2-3	CASRVTSGSADTQYF
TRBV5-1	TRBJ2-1	CASSNQAGGNEQFF
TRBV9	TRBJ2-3	CASSVMGSGASTDTQYF
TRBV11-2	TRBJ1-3	CASSPYRYSGNTIYF
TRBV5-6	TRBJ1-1	CASSRQGTNTEAFF
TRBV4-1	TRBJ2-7	CASSQGAEQYF
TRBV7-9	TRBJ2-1	CASSLGLAGLLEQFF
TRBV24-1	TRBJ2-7	CATSEGRGVIYEQYF
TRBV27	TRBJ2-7	CASSEVGLRGYEQYF
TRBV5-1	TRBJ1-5	CASSIQGGSNQPQHF
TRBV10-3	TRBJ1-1	CAIREGHSNTEAFF
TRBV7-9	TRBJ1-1	CASSTLTGLNTEAFF
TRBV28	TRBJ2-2	CASSLSSGTGELFF
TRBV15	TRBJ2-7	CATSRVHSGSYEQYF
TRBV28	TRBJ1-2	CASKVGQSYGYTF
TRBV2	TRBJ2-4	CASTVASGSSRDKNIQYF
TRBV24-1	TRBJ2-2	CATRAGTNTGELFF
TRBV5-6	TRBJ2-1	CASSLGGRSWNEQFF
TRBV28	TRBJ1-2	CASSLVAVGNYGYTF
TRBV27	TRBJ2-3	CASSRGGGGILDTQYF
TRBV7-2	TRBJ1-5	CASSLDFAGPQHF
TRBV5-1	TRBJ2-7	CASSWADGSYEQYF
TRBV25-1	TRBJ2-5	CASSATVETQYF
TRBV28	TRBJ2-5	CASSLGLHRETQYF
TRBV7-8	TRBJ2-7	CASSSQDEQYF
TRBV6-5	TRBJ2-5	CASSYMVGQGETQYF
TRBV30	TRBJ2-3	CAWSGVAGVTDTQYF
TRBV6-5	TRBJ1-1	CASSWGSQRMNTEAFF
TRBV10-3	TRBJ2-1	CAISDTGGEQFF
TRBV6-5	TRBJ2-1	CASRTAGIGNEQFF
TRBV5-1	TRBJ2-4	CASSSGTFGIQYF
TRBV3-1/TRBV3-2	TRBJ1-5	CASSLPGGQHNQPQHF
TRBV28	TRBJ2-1	CASSPGTRNNEQFF
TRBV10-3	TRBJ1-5	CAISDNEGRVGNQPQHF
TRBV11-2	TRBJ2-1	CASSFLAGVGNEQFF
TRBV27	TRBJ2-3	CASSLEGQGTDTQYF